The 20 T cell receptor beta chains listed next were all sequenced from one sample in a study of T cells after yellow fever vaccination. TCRdb analysed the 5' RACE reads with MiXCR anew, one entry per CDR3 protein. The profile shows about 320,000 distinct CDR3 sequences, around 4.3% of them singletons. The sample in question was PBMCs, obtained 15 days after the yellow fever booster vaccination. The receptors were gathered from a man aged 18 to 30 who received the YFV17D yellow fever vaccine.

This clonotype was observed at least ten times. The chain has TRBV6-5 and TRBJ2-1; unclear D gene. The V and J ends lost 6 bases and 0 bases respectively, with 15 bases between them. CDR1 and CDR2 from the germline V gene are MNHEY and SVGAGI. CDR3 length: 16 residues. The CDR3 DNA follows: TGTGCCAGCAGCCATGAGGCGCTTAGCTCCTACAATGAGCAGTTCTTC. Its translation is CASSHEALSSYNEQFF.

This clonotype was picked up many times. The chain recombines TRBV7-9 with TRBJ2-6, with 10 bases that match TRBD1. Germline lookup yields CDR1 SEHNR and CDR2 FQNEAQ (reference sequence). The CDR3 is 18 amino acids. J gave up 0 bases and V 5 bases, and 7 bases lay outside the gene matches. The CDR3 loop is CASSGGTGDRSGANVLTF. In nucleotides, the CDR3 is TGTGCCAGCAGCGGGGGGACAGGGGACCGCTCTGGGGCCAACGTCCTGACTTTC.

The rearrangement links TRBV30 to TRBJ1-1, with a weak D call TRBD1 (5 bases). CDR1 and CDR2 from the germline V gene are GTSNPN and SVGIG (reference sequence). V lost 3 bases, J lost 7 bases, and 9 bases lay in between. The CDR3 contains 11 residues. This CDR3 is CAWRLTGEAFF. The CDR3 DNA follows: TGTGCCTGGAGGCTAACAGGTGAAGCTTTCTTT.

This clonotype was counted at least ten times. The chain combines TRBV12-3 or TRBV12-4 with TRBJ1-5; TRBD1 aligns across 7 bases. Trimming took 4 bases from V and 7 from J; bases not matched to a gene: 4. This CDR3 has 13 amino acids. The CDR3 sequence is CASSSGGRQPQHF. For the CDR3, the DNA is TGTGCCAGCAGTTCAGGGGGAAGACAGCCCCAGCATTTT.

This clonotype was picked up many times. The chain links TRBV6-5 to TRBJ2-2; D may be TRBD1 (6 bases). Per germline, CDR1 MNHEY and CDR2 SVGAGI. V was cut by 8 bases and J by 6 bases, with 13 bases left in between. CDR3 size: 13 residues. The CDR3 loop reads CASCAQGSGELFF. The CDR3 bases are TGTGCCAGCTGCGCCCAGGGGTCCGGGGAGCTGTTTTTT.

V gene TRBV11-1 combines with J gene TRBJ2-2; 12 bases line up with TRBD1. Germline CDR1 and CDR2: SGHAT and FQDESV (reference sequence). This CDR3 has 15 residues. The J segment lost 3 bases and the V segment lost 6 bases, leaving 2 bases of the junction unmatched. CDR3 nucleotide sequence: TGTGCCAGCAGTCGGGACAGGGGGCACACCGGGGAGCTGTTTTTT. It translates to CASSRDRGHTGELFF.

This clonotype showed up just a few times. V usage is TRBV5-5 and J usage is TRBJ2-3; 13 bases are shared with TRBD2. In germline, CDR1 is SGHKS, CDR2 YYEKEE (reference sequence). The CDR3 extends over 16 amino acids. After removal of 4 bases from V and 5 bases from J, the junction contained 7 bases not matched to a gene. The CDR3 sequence is CASSLGLAGPGDTQYF. The CDR3 DNA sequence: TGTGCCAGCAGCCTGGGACTAGCGGGGCCGGGAGATACGCAGTATTTT.

This chain's CDR3 is CATSDSGQGREDTQYF. The CDR3 DNA sequence: TGTGCCACCAGTGATTCCGGACAGGGGAGAGAAGATACGCAGTATTTT. V and J are TRBV24-1 and TRBJ2-3, with TRBD1 matching over 9 bases. Losses at the gene ends were 2 bases for V and 5 bases for J; bases not matched to a gene: 7. Per the germline V gene, CDR1 is KGHDR and CDR2 is SFDVKD. The CDR3 is made up of 16 amino acids.

Ten or more counts support this clonotype. This chain links TRBV4-2 with TRBJ1-5; D might be TRBD1 (5 bases). Trimming cost V 6 bases and J 5 bases, with 17 bases left between them. Germline values: CDR1 LGHNA, CDR2 YNFKEQ. There are 15 residues in the CDR3. The CDR3 loop is CASSGTTGKHQPQHF. Here the CDR3 DNA reads TGTGCCAGCAGTGGGACGACGGGAAAACATCAGCCCCAGCATTTT.

This clonotype was recorded at least ten times. The chain has TRBV2 and TRBJ2-3; maybe TRBD2 (6 bases). V was cut by 1 base and J by 0 bases, with 11 bases left in between. The CDR3 contains 16 residues. Germline V gene data show CDR1 as SNHLY and CDR2 as FYNNEI. CDR3 region: CASSEGRGSSTDTQYF. The CDR3, as DNA: TGTGCCAGCAGTGAAGGACGGGGGTCAAGCACAGATACGCAGTATTTT.

The rearrangement uses TRBV7-9 and TRBJ2-7, with TRBD2 as a possible D gene (6 bases). The V end lost 6 bases, the J end lost 2 bases, and 20 bases lay between the germline ends. Germline CDR1 SEHNR, CDR2 FQNEAQ (reference sequence). This CDR3 spans 16 amino acids. The CDR3 sequence is CASSSRGGQMPYEQYF. The CDR3 region has the DNA TGTGCCAGCAGTTCTCGGGGAGGCCAAATGCCCTACGAGCAGTACTTC.

This chain connects TRBV3-1 to TRBJ2-7; 10 bases match TRBD1. The germline gives CDR1 LGHDT, CDR2 YNNKEL (reference sequence). The CDR3 is 13 amino acids. V shed 6 bases and J 3 bases; nucleotides not matched to a gene: 2. CDR3 in DNA: TGTGCCAGCAGTGGGGACAGGGGCTACGAGCAGTACTTC. It codes for CASSGDRGYEQYF.

This clonotype was observed many times. The rearrangement uses TRBV4-3 and TRBJ2-3; 10 bases fit TRBD2. The germline gives CDR1 LGHNA, CDR2 YSLEER. The CDR3 length is 15 residues. Germline trimming cut 1 base from V and 3 bases from J; bases unmatched to any gene: 1. The CDR3 DNA sequence: TGCGCCAGCAGCCAAGGTAGCGGGGGGACAGATACGCAGTATTTT. This encodes CASSQGSGGTDTQYF.

This chain uses TRBV10-2 with TRBJ1-5; D remains ambiguous. In germline, CDR1 is WSHSY, CDR2 SAAADI. V was shortened by 6 bases and J by 5 bases, with 11 bases between the two germline ends. The CDR3 sequence is 13 residues long. The CDR3 sequence is CASSPERDQPQHF. CDR3 in DNA: TGCGCCAGCAGCCCCGAGAGGGATCAGCCCCAGCATTTT.

In this sample, this clonotype turned up a few times. This sequence joins TRBV3-1 and TRBJ1-1; D might be TRBD1 (6 bases). The length of the CDR3 is 14 residues. The germline V and J ends were trimmed by 3 bases and 2 bases, with 10 bases remaining between them. Germline CDR1 is LGHDT and CDR2 is YNNKEL (reference sequence). CDR3: CASSHAGANTEAFF. The CDR3 nucleotides are TGTGCCAGCAGCCATGCAGGGGCAAACACTGAAGCTTTCTTT.

This clonotype was seen at least ten times. The rearrangement uses TRBV7-6 and TRBJ2-3; D is uncertain. The germline V and J ends were trimmed by 5 bases and 6 bases, with 12 bases remaining between them. CDR1 SGHVS and CDR2 FNYEAQ come from the germline V gene. The CDR3 covers 13 residues. In nucleotides, the CDR3 is TGTGCCAGCAGCACCGGACGTTGGGATACGCAGTATTTT. Encoded protein: CASSTGRWDTQYF.

V is TRBV7-7 and J is TRBJ1-3; D not resolved. The CDR3 is made up of 15 amino acids. CDR1 SSHAT and CDR2 FNYEAQ come from the germline V gene (reference sequence). V was clipped by 5 bases and J by 0 bases, with 11 bases between them. CDR3 nucleotide sequence: TGTGCCAGCAGCCCCCTGGATAGCTCTGGAAACACCATATATTTT. This translates into CASSPLDSSGNTIYF. Looking up the rest from reference TRBV7-7 and TRBJ1-3 gives the full variable domain: GAGVSQSPRYKVTKRGQDVTLRCDPISSHATLYWYQQALGQGPEFLTYFNYEAQPDKSGLPSDRFSAERPEGSISTLTIQRTEQRDSAMYRCASSPLDSSGNTIYFGEGSWLTVV.

This clonotype was detected ten times or more. The V and J genes are TRBV5-1 and TRBJ2-5; 9 nucleotides agree with TRBD2. V shed 2 bases and J 1 base; nucleotides not matched to a gene: 3. Germline CDR1 SGHRS, CDR2 YFSETQ. The CDR3 spans 15 residues. CDR3 amino acids: CASSFERGVQETQYF. CDR3 coding DNA: TGCGCCAGCAGCTTCGAGCGGGGGGTCCAAGAGACCCAGTACTTC. Full variable domain (missing parts from reference TRBV5-1 and TRBJ2-5): KAGVTQTPRYLIKTRGQQVTLSCSPISGHRSVSWYQQTPGQGLQFLFEYFSETQRNKGNFPGRFSGRQFSNSRSEMNVSTLELGDSALYLCASSFERGVQETQYFGPGTRLLVL.

This clonotype has a handful of counts. V and J are TRBV20-1 and TRBJ2-5; TRBD1 aligns across 7 bases. V shed 4 bases, J shed 5 bases, and the junction held 22 bases outside the gene matches. The CDR3 runs 18 residues. CDR1 is DFQATT, CDR2 SNEGSKA, per germline (reference sequence). CDR3 nucleotides: TGCAGTGCTACCGTAGAGGGGGCGCGAATGAAGGAGTGGGAGACCCAGTACTTC. As protein: CSATVEGARMKEWETQYF.

This clonotype was seen at least ten times. The V and J genes are TRBV29-1 and TRBJ1-2; D ambiguous. The CDR3 sequence is 11 residues long. Germline values: CDR1 SQVTM, CDR2 ANQGSEA. V lost 3 bases to trimming and J lost 3 bases, with 5 bases between them. The CDR3: CSVEEDYGYTF. The CDR3 DNA follows: TGCAGCGTTGAGGAGGACTATGGCTACACCTTC.